This T cell receptor beta chain appears in the sequencing data of a study of blood T cell repertoires in COVID-19 (dated by TCRdb to about 2020). The study in broad terms: Samples covering the acute and convalescent phases of COVID-19 were provided by collaborators in the United States, Italy and Spain. The prospective study material was composed of cDNA or gDNA derived from T cells, B-cell-depleted T cells, or PBMCs. The dataset comprised deeply sampled blood TCRbeta repertoires from subjects exposed to, actively infected with, or recovered from COVID-19. The repertoires were made available in a free public database intended to serve as a resource for research on the immune response to SARS-CoV-2. The samples were drawn from two sources: the first 160 participants of the ongoing ImmuneRACE study, and 1,254 subjects contributed by 6 global collaborators. A de-identified subject ID, COVID-19 status, age in years and sex were almost always included in the sample metadata. HLA class I and class II types, where available, came from metadata supplied by the sample provider rather than from assay-based typing.

The immunoSEQ Assay, a bias-controlled multiplex PCR, was used to amplify TCRbeta CDR3 regions from genomic DNA. On the authors' methods: Within the assay, amplification of reference gene primers was used to estimate how many nucleated cells each sample contained. Sequence reads were collapsed and filtered to measure the absolute abundance of every unique TCRbeta CDR3 rearrangement. Productive Simpson clonality was computed per sample as the square root of Simpson's diversity index over productive rearrangements. In its TCRdb copy, this immuneACCESS table keeps in-frame sequences only and misses some clones. Where compared with another copy, unresolved V genes explain less than half of these, and the others have no known cause. The V and J calls and clone size were taken over from that table, and D and trimming were inferred from the DNA. Within this sample are 150,000 to 250,000 clones, with about four fifths of them counted one time only. Clones ranked in the top ten supply approximately 6% of the sample.

One collaborating source in Seattle enrolled patients while the patients were actively infected and followed the patients over time throughout the course of disease. Collaborating institutions collected whole blood in K2EDTA tubes following their own protocols. Collaborator samples were shipped for TCRbeta analysis as frozen whole blood, isolated PBMCs, or DNA extracted from either sample type. Turning to this clone: Its antigen target is currently unknown. One base away there is no much larger clone; base qualities are not given.

The CDR3 measures 12 amino acids from cysteine to phenylalanine. Solely the CDR3 DNA is kept, with 36 bases framed from the first base. CDR1 and CDR2 are drawn from the germline V gene: MNHEY, SVGAGI. Germline trimming amounts to 8 bases on V and 4 bases on J, with 4 as the count of junction bases outside the gene matches. What the work shows at the level of the full study, not this receptor alone: The amount of clinical and demographic metadata varied by source and participant and was provided uncurated.

This sequence was found in a woman aged 40 to 50 with COVID-19, enrolled during active disease. Input material: peripheral blood. The rearrangement combines TRBV6-5 with TRBJ1-2; 7 bases in the middle match TRBD1. The CDR3 is CASGQGGYGYTF. The DNA sequence is as follows: TGTGCCAGCGGCCAGGGGGGCTATGGCTACACCTTC.